The 29 T cell receptor beta chains reported below all come from one sample, sequenced in a study of OX40 agonist ivuxolimab in advanced cancers. Measured with immunoSEQ multiplex PCR; TCRdb has only the in-frame clones, and not every one. This table has 65,000 to 70,000 clones, roughly 89% appearing once. The source was CD4+ or CD8+ T cells sorted from blood, collected in a trial of the OX40 agonist ivuxolimab. These receptors came from an adult with an advanced solid tumor such as melanoma, head and neck, liver or kidney cancer.

This clone has only one observation. The rearrangement uses TRBV6-1 and TRBJ2-7; 8 positions match TRBD1. This CDR3 spans 13 amino acids. V dropped 5 bases and J dropped 3; count of bases not matched to a gene: 3. Germline CDR1 and CDR2: MNHNS and SASEGT. This CDR3 reads CASSRTGSYEQYF. The CDR3 nucleotides read TGTGCCAGCAGTCGGACAGGGAGCTACGAGCAGTACTTC.

The gene calls are TRBV6-5 and TRBJ2-2, with D possibly matching TRBD2 (6 bases). The V gene lost 2 bases and the J gene lost 5 bases, with 12 bases spanning the gap. CDR1 and CDR2 (germline): MNHEY, SVGAGI. The CDR3 covers 15 residues. This chain's CDR3 is CASSYGGARTGELFF. For the CDR3, the DNA is TGTGCCAGCAGTTACGGCGGGGCTAGGACCGGGGAGCTGTTTTTT.

The V call is TRBV23-1, the J call TRBJ2-3, with TRBD2 as a possible D gene (5 bases). TRBV23-1 is reported as an ORF; its role is uncertain. With 4 bases removed from V and 4 bases from J, the gap between germline ends came to 18 bases. This CDR3 comprises 16 residues. The DNA for the CDR3 is TGCGCCAGCAGTCGCCCCGGACTTTCGGACTCAGATACGCAGTATTTT. Encoded protein: CASSRPGLSDSDTQYF.

This sequence joins TRBV20-1 and TRBJ2-4; D perhaps matches TRBD2 (6 bases). Germline V gene lookup returns CDR1 DFQATT and CDR2 SNEGSKA (reference sequence). The CDR3 is 11 residues long. With 6 bases removed from V and 9 bases from J, the gap between germline ends came to 12 bases. CDR3 protein: CSAPDYAIQYF. CDR3 DNA: TGCAGTGCCCCGGACTACGCCATTCAGTACTTC.

The chain uses TRBV7-9 and TRBJ1-2, with TRBD1 identical over 7 bases. CDR3 length: 13 amino acids. Germline V gene lookup returns CDR1 SEHNR and CDR2 FQNEAQ (reference sequence). With 5 bases clipped from V and 5 bases from J, the junction kept 5 bases outside the gene matches. This CDR3 is CASSLGQNYGYTF. In DNA, the CDR3 is TGTGCCAGCAGCCTGGGACAGAATTATGGCTACACCTTC.

The chain links TRBV5-4 to TRBJ1-1; D possibly corresponds to TRBD1 (5 bases). This CDR3 is 13 amino acids long. Germline V lookup: CDR1 SGHNT, CDR2 YYREEE (reference sequence). Deletions cut 5 bases from V and 11 bases from J, with 19 bases between. CDR3 sequence reads: CASRGQRSGAAFF. DNA for the CDR3: TGTGCCAGCAGGGGCCAACGAAGTGGGGCGGCTTTCTTT.

This chain links TRBV11-2 with TRBJ1-1; D perhaps matches TRBD1 (6 bases). Germline loops: CDR1 SGHAT, CDR2 FQNNGV. The CDR3 is 15 amino acids. Deletions cut 1 base from V and 10 bases from J, with 19 bases between. The CDR3, as DNA: TGTGCCAGCAGCTTAGTCCGCCAGGGGATCTTAGGAGCTTTCTTT. Translating it yields CASSLVRQGILGAFF.

This chain links TRBV2 with TRBJ1-5; 7 bases line up with TRBD1. V gave up 6 bases and J gave up 4 bases; unmatched junction bases: 9. The CDR3 extends over 15 amino acids. From germline, CDR1 is SNHLY and CDR2 FYNNEI. The CDR3 DNA follows: TGTGCCAGCAGACCGATGGGGACAGAAAATCAGCCCCAGCATTTT. It encodes CASRPMGTENQPQHF.

The rearrangement links TRBV6-6 to TRBJ2-5; D is ambiguous. This CDR3 is built from 14 residues. CDR1 and CDR2 (germline): MNHNY, SVGAGI (reference sequence). V lost 1 base and J 5 bases, leaving 11 bases between the germline ends. The CDR3 reads CASSYWARMETQYF. CDR3 sequence (DNA): TGTGCCAGCAGTTACTGGGCTAGGATGGAGACCCAGTACTTC.

The rearrangement links TRBV14 to TRBJ1-3; D unresolved. The CDR3 runs 13 residues. Germline V CDR1 and CDR2: SGHDN, FVKESK. The V and J ends lost 7 bases and 4 bases respectively, with 11 bases between them. The CDR3 DNA sequence: TGTGCCAGCACCCCGCGGGCCGGAAACACCATATATTTT. Protein sequence: CASTPRAGNTIYF.

The chain carries TRBV19 and TRBJ1-1; 7 bases are a match to TRBD1. CDR1 and CDR2 (germline): LNHDA, SQIVND (reference sequence). The CDR3 is made up of 14 amino acids. Trimming took 5 bases from V and 5 from J; bases not matched to a gene: 8. The CDR3 DNA is TGTGCCAGTAGTGCCCGGACAGGCGGAACTGAAGCTTTCTTT. It codes for CASSARTGGTEAFF.

In this sample, this clone turned up a few times. The chain couples TRBV19 to TRBJ1-5; D unresolved. Germline V lookup: CDR1 LNHDA, CDR2 SQIVND (reference sequence). CDR3 size: 15 residues. V shed 4 bases and J shed 4 bases, with 14 bases lying between them. CDR3 residues: CASSTPAVGNQPQHF. The CDR3 bases are TGTGCCAGTAGTACCCCTGCGGTGGGGAATCAGCCCCAGCATTTT.

The chain couples TRBV10-3 to TRBJ2-5; D is undetermined. The CDR3 runs to 11 residues. From germline, CDR1 is ENHRY and CDR2 SYGVKD. V gave up 3 bases and J gave up 4 bases, with 3 bases separating them. CDR3 nucleotide sequence: TGTGCCATCAGTGACAGAGAGACCCAGTACTTC. This sequence encodes CAISDRETQYF.

The V call is TRBV30, the J call TRBJ2-5, with 7 bases fitting TRBD2. V was pared by 2 bases and J by 4 bases, with 1 base of the junction left unmatched. The CDR3 is 12 residues long. Germline lookup yields CDR1 GTSNPN and CDR2 SVGIG (reference sequence). Here the CDR3 reads CAWSSGVETQYF. In nucleotides, the CDR3 is TGTGCCTGGAGTAGCGGGGTAGAGACCCAGTACTTC. The full variable domain, with the rest looked up from reference TRBV30 and TRBJ2-5, is SQTIHQWPATLVQPVGSPLSLECTVEGTSNPNLYWYRQAAGRGLQLLFYSVGIGQISSEVPQNLSASRPQDRQFILSSKKLLLSDSGFYLCAWSSGVETQYFGPGTRLLVL.

This clone was picked up a small number of times. This chain uses TRBV18 with TRBJ1-2; D may be TRBD1 (5 bases). Trimming left V 3 bases short and J 8 bases short, with 10 bases between. Germline lookup yields CDR1 KGHSH and CDR2 LQKENI. This CDR3 has 12 amino acids. DNA of the CDR3: TGTGCCAGCTCACCGAGGGGATTCGGCTACACCTTC. Translating gives CASSPRGFGYTF.

The gene calls are TRBV9 and TRBJ1-2; D is unclear. The germline V gene encodes CDR1 SGDLS and CDR2 YYNGEE. The CDR3 has 13 amino acids. V was pared by 4 bases and J by 4 bases, with 11 bases between. The CDR3 region is CASSKEGGYGYTF. CDR3 nucleotide sequence: TGTGCCAGCAGCAAAGAAGGCGGCTATGGCTACACCTTC.

The J gene is TRBJ2-7, the V gene TRBV11-3, with D perhaps TRBD2 (5 bases). Germline values: CDR1 SGHNT, CDR2 YENEEA. CDR3 length: 15 residues. Trimming pared 5 bases from V and 1 base from J, leaving 15 bases between. The CDR3 reads CASSAQSGLSYEQYF. The CDR3 DNA reads TGTGCCAGCAGCGCCCAAAGCGGCCTATCCTACGAGCAGTACTTC.

This clone was recorded once. The chain carries TRBV7-3 and TRBJ2-2, with D unclear. Trimming took off 5 bases at V and 5 bases at J, with 12 bases between the two ends. The CDR3 length is 14 residues. Germline V gives CDR1 SGHTA, CDR2 FQGTGA. CDR3 region: CASSRSGVTGELFF. DNA of the CDR3: TGTGCCAGCAGCCGGAGTGGAGTTACCGGGGAGCTGTTTTTT.

The rearrangement joins TRBV5-6 to TRBJ2-2; D possibly corresponds to TRBD2 (5 bases). The CDR3 covers 15 residues. The germline CDR1 and CDR2 sequences are SGHDT and YYEEEE. The germline V and J ends were trimmed by 0 bases and 4 bases, with 10 bases remaining between them. Here the CDR3 DNA reads TGTGCCAGCAGCTTGGCCCCGGGAATCACCGGGGAGCTGTTTTTT. It codes for CASSLAPGITGELFF.

The chain carries TRBV5-4 and TRBJ2-3, with TRBD2 matching 8 bases. The ends lost 3 bases at V and 7 bases at J; junction bases unmatched: 13. Germline CDR1 SGHNT, CDR2 YYREEE (reference sequence). This CDR3 has 16 amino acids. CDR3 bases: TGTGCCAGCAGCTCGACAGTCCCGGGGGGGAAAAATACGCAGTATTTT. As protein: CASSSTVPGGKNTQYF.

The V call is TRBV6-6, the J call TRBJ2-5; D remains ambiguous. CDR3 length: 12 amino acids. Deletions cut 2 bases from V and 7 bases from J, with 8 bases between. Germline V lookup: CDR1 MNHNY, CDR2 SVGAGI (reference sequence). CDR3 sequence reads: CASSYLDGTQYF. The CDR3 coding sequence is TGTGCCAGCAGTTACCTCGATGGGACCCAGTACTTC.

The J gene is TRBJ2-7, the V gene TRBV4-3, with TRBD2 as a possible D gene (7 bases). The CDR3 has 16 amino acids. Trimming cost V 4 bases and J 1 base, with 17 bases left between them. In germline, CDR1 is LGHNA, CDR2 YSLEER. CDR3 sequence reads: CASSRGGEGMSYEQYF. The CDR3 nucleotides read TGCGCCAGCAGCCGCGGGGGCGAGGGAATGTCCTACGAGCAGTACTTC.

The chain joins TRBV5-4 to TRBJ2-5; 11 nucleotides match TRBD1. Unmatched junction bases numbered 7, after V lost 1 base and J lost 5 bases. This CDR3 comprises 16 residues. CDR1 and CDR2 from the germline V gene are SGHNT and YYREEE (reference sequence). CDR3 amino acids: CASSLSRDRGSETQYF. CDR3 in DNA: TGTGCCAGCAGCTTGTCCCGGGACAGGGGGAGTGAGACCCAGTACTTC. Full variable domain (outside the CDR3, taken from reference TRBV5-4 and TRBJ2-5): ETGVTQSPTHLIKTRGQQVTLRCSSQSGHNTVSWYQQALGQGPQFIFQYYREEENGRGNFPPRFSGLQFPNYSSELNVNALELDDSALYLCASSLSRDRGSETQYFGPGTRLLVL.

The chain combines TRBV19 with TRBJ2-5; 8 bases match TRBD1. The J call may be incorrect, as the DNA end agrees better with TRBJ2-7. From germline, CDR1 is LNHDA and CDR2 SQIVND (reference sequence). CDR3 size: 15 residues. The CDR3 nucleotides are TGTGCCAGTAGTATAACTACAGGGGGATCCTACGAGCAGTACTTC. Translation: CASSITTGGSYEQYF.

V and J are TRBV5-4 and TRBJ2-5; 12 bases line up with TRBD2. This CDR3 has 16 residues. J gave up 2 bases and V 5 bases, and 7 bases lay outside the gene matches. In germline, CDR1 is SGHNT, CDR2 YYREEE (reference sequence). The DNA for the CDR3 is TGTGCCAGCAGATGGGGACTAGCGGGTGGGCAAGAGACCCAGTACTTC. Protein product: CASRWGLAGGQETQYF.

The chain links TRBV28 to TRBJ2-1, with 9 bases identical to TRBD2. Germline CDR1 reads MDHEN; CDR2 reads SYDVKM. The length of the CDR3 is 17 residues. Unmatched junction bases numbered 9, after V lost 6 bases and J lost 0 bases. Written as DNA, the CDR3 is TGTGCCAGCAGGCCGACTAGCGGTGGGAGCTCCTACAATGAGCAGTTCTTC. This gives the protein CASRPTSGGSSYNEQFF. The entire variable domain, with the rest obtained from reference TRBV28 and TRBJ2-1, is as follows: DVKVTQSSRYLVKRTGEKVFLECVQDMDHENMFWYRQDPGLGLRLIYFSYDVKMKEKGDIPEGYSVSREKKERFSLILESASTNQTSMYLCASRPTSGGSSYNEQFFGPGTRLTVL.

This clone was seen only once. V gene TRBV14 combines with J gene TRBJ2-7, with a tentative D call TRBD2 (6 bases). There are 16 residues in the CDR3. Germline loops: CDR1 SGHDN, CDR2 FVKESK. The V end was cut by 3 bases, the J end by 0 bases, with 15 bases between. As DNA, the CDR3 is TGTGCCAGCAGCCACCCTCTCGGGAGTCACTCCTACGAGCAGTACTTC. Amino acids: CASSHPLGSHSYEQYF.

The chain uses TRBV29-1 and TRBJ1-5; 9 bases are a match to TRBD1. V was clipped by 4 bases and J by 5 bases; unmatched bases: 3. Germline V gene data show CDR1 as SQVTM and CDR2 as ANQGSEA. CDR3 length: 13 amino acids. CDR3 sequence: CSVVGQGDQPQHF. The CDR3 DNA reads TGCAGCGTTGTGGGACAGGGAGATCAGCCCCAGCATTTT. Full variable domain (remainder filled in from reference TRBV29-1 and TRBJ1-5): SAVISQKPSRDICQRGTSLTIQCQVDSQVTMMFWYRQQPGQSLTLIATANQGSEATYESGFVIDKFPISRPNLTFSTLTVSNMSPEDSSIYLCSVVGQGDQPQHFGDGTRLSIL.

This clone was picked up one time. The CDR3 loop reads CANRVLTDTQYF. The CDR3 DNA reads as TGCGCCAACAGGGTATTAACAGATACGCAGTATTTT. This chain uses TRBV4-1 with TRBJ2-3; D is possibly TRBD1 (6 bases). Germline assignment: CDR1 MGHRA and CDR2 YSYEKL. The CDR3 extends over 12 amino acids. V lost 10 bases and J 3 bases, leaving 11 bases between the germline ends.